Shown below are 13 T cell receptor beta chains from a single sample sequenced in a study of blood T cell repertoires in COVID-19. Profiled with immunoSEQ multiplex PCR; TCRdb holds only in-frame clones, not every one. There are approximately 180,000 clones in the sample; about 75% occur only once, and more than 25% lies in the top ten. The sequenced sample consisted of peripheral blood. The receptors stem from a woman aged 70-85 years with acute or convalescent COVID-19.

V is TRBV24-1 and J is TRBJ1-5, with 9 bases that match TRBD1. V lost 5 bases to trimming and J lost 6 bases; unmatched junction nucleotides: 10. The CDR3 runs 16 residues. Per germline, CDR1 KGHDR and CDR2 SFDVKD. CDR3 in DNA: TGTGCCACCAGTGCTAGGGACAGGGTTCTGCGTCAGCCCCAGCATTTT. This encodes CATSARDRVLRQPQHF.

This sequence joins TRBV5-1 and TRBJ1-1; TRBD1 is a possible D gene (6 bases). The CDR3 runs to 14 residues. The V end was cut by 5 bases, the J end by 2 bases, with 13 bases between. The germline V gene encodes CDR1 SGHRS and CDR2 YFSETQ. The CDR3 bases are TGCGCCAGCAGTCAATCGGGACAAAACACTGAAGCTTTCTTT. Translating gives CASSQSGQNTEAFF.

With regard to this clone: At one boundary the junction diverges from the germline segment, which might be a read error. The chain links TRBV5-5 to TRBJ2-4; 8 positions agree with TRBD2. Germline CDR1 SGHKS, CDR2 YYEKEE (reference sequence). This CDR3 is 15 amino acids long. CDR3 sequence (DNA): TGTGCCAGCAGCTTGGAACTAGCGGTGAAAAACAATCAGTACTTC. This gives the protein CASSLELAVKNNQYF.

This clone was seen a few times. V and J are TRBV3-1 (or the pseudogene TRBV3-2) and TRBJ2-1; D is undetermined. The germline V gene has CDR1 LGHDT and CDR2 YNNKEL (reference sequence). The CDR3 runs 15 residues. Trimming removed 0 bases from V and 2 bases from J, with 8 bases in between. CDR3 loop: CASSQDLTAYNEQFF. The DNA for the CDR3 is TGTGCCAGCAGCCAAGACCTAACCGCCTACAATGAGCAGTTCTTC.

The J gene is TRBJ1-2, the V gene TRBV6-1, with D tentatively TRBD1 (5 bases). CDR3 size: 12 residues. The V gene lost 2 bases and the J gene lost 10 bases, with 11 bases spanning the gap. The germline gives CDR1 MNHNS, CDR2 SASEGT. As DNA, the CDR3 is TGTGCCAGCAGTGAAAAATGGGGACTCTACACCTTC. This gives the protein CASSEKWGLYTF.

The chain combines TRBV13 with TRBJ2-5; TRBD1 agrees at 7 bases. This CDR3 comprises 17 residues. Per germline, CDR1 PRHDT and CDR2 FYEKMQ (reference sequence). V was clipped by 1 base and J by 4 bases; unmatched bases: 12. The CDR3 spells CASSLEVRGSRGETQYF. CDR3 in DNA: TGTGCCAGCAGCTTAGAAGTCAGGGGGTCCCGAGGAGAGACCCAGTACTTC.

This chain joins TRBV3-1 (or the pseudogene TRBV3-2) and TRBJ2-3; 10 bases line up with TRBD2. The trim removed 0 bases at V and 2 bases at J, leaving 5 bases unmatched. The length of the CDR3 is 17 residues. CDR1 and CDR2 (germline): LGHDT, YNNKEL (reference sequence). The CDR3 DNA follows: TGTGCCAGCAGCCAAGAATGGCTAGCGGGAGCCACAGATACGCAGTATTTT. Protein sequence: CASSQEWLAGATDTQYF.

V gene TRBV27 combines with J gene TRBJ2-1; 7 bases fit TRBD1. After removal of 2 bases from V and 7 bases from J, the junction contained 5 bases not matched to a gene. From germline, CDR1 is MNHEY and CDR2 SMNVEV (reference sequence). The length of the CDR3 is 14 residues. DNA for the CDR3: TGTGCCAGCAGTTTACTCGACAGGGCTAATGAGCAGTTCTTC. As protein: CASSLLDRANEQFF.

This clone was counted a single time. This chain links TRBV6-1 with TRBJ1-2; D uncertain. The germline V and J ends were trimmed by 10 bases and 4 bases, with 22 bases remaining between them. The CDR3 spans 15 residues. Germline loops: CDR1 MNHNS, CDR2 SASEGT. Here the CDR3 DNA reads TGTGCCACCATGGTGGGTCTAGAAAATTTCTATGGCTACACCTTC. Translated, it gives CATMVGLENFYGYTF.

V gene TRBV29-1 combines with J gene TRBJ2-7; 9 nucleotides match TRBD1. V lost 3 bases to trimming and J lost 4 bases; unmatched junction nucleotides: 4. Germline lookup yields CDR1 SQVTM and CDR2 ANQGSEA. This CDR3 has 13 residues. The CDR3 sequence is CSVDPGTGYEQYF. The CDR3 nucleotides read TGCAGCGTTGACCCCGGGACAGGGTACGAGCAGTACTTC.

The chain links TRBV18 to TRBJ1-6; 10 bases are shared with TRBD1. Trimming took 4 bases from V and 7 from J; bases not matched to a gene: 10. Germline assignment: CDR1 KGHSH and CDR2 LQKENI. The CDR3 has 17 amino acids. The CDR3 sequence is CASSRTGTGDRNSPLHF. CDR3 in DNA: TGTGCCAGCTCACGAACCGGGACAGGGGACCGAAATTCACCCCTCCACTTT.

The chain employs TRBV30 and TRBJ2-1; no definite D call. Germline V CDR1 and CDR2: GTSNPN, SVGIG (reference sequence). The CDR3 is made up of 13 amino acids. Trimming pared 5 bases from V and 0 bases from J, leaving 8 bases between. CDR3 loop: CAWQRNSYNEQFF. The CDR3, as DNA: TGTGCCTGGCAGCGCAACTCCTACAATGAGCAGTTCTTC.

J is TRBJ2-1 and V is TRBV25-1; 10 positions agree with TRBD2. The CDR3 consists of 15 residues. CDR1 MGHDK and CDR2 SYGVNS come from the germline V gene. V lost 4 bases, J lost 6 bases, and 6 bases stayed unmatched. The CDR3 loop reads CASSVRLAGLNEQFF. CDR3 in DNA: TGTGCCAGCAGTGTCCGACTAGCGGGTCTCAATGAGCAGTTCTTC.